This T cell receptor beta chain came from a study of blood T cells in healthy people across ages. A second PCR, run for about 7 to 12 cycles, used a sample-barcoded 5' primer plus a J-beta primer mix. Each CDR3 protein gets one entry after TCRdb re-called the 5' RACE reads with MiXCR. The sample records about 1.4 million distinct CDR3 sequences, 59% being singletons. The CDR3 extends over 15 amino acids. Germline-derived CDR1 and CDR2 are LGHNA and YNFKEQ. Trimming took off 2 bases at V and 3 bases at J, with 13 bases between the two ends. The V call is TRBV4-2, the J call TRBJ2-5, with D possibly matching TRBD2 (6 bases). Specimen: blood. This receptor was obtained from a man in his late teens or twenties in good health. CDR3 coding DNA: TGTGCCAGCAGCCAAAGCGGGTGGCCAGAAGAGACCCAGTACTTC. This gives the protein CASSQSGWPEETQYF.